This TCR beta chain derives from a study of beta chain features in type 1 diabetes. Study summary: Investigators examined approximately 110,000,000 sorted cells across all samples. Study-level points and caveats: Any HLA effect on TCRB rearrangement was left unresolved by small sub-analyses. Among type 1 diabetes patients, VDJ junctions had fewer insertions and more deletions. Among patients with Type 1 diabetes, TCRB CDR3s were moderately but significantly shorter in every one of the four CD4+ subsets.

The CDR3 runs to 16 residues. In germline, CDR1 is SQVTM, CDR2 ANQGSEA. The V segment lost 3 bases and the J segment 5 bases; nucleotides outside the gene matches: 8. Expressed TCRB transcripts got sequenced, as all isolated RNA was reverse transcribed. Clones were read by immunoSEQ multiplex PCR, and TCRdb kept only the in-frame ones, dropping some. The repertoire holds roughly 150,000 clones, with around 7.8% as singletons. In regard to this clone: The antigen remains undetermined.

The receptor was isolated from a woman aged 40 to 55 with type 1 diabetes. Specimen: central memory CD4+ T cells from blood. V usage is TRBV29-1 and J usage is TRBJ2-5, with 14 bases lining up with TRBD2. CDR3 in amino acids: CSVDRTSGGPVETQYF. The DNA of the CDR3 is TGCAGCGTTGATCGGACTAGCGGGGGGCCAGTGGAGACCCAGTACTTC.